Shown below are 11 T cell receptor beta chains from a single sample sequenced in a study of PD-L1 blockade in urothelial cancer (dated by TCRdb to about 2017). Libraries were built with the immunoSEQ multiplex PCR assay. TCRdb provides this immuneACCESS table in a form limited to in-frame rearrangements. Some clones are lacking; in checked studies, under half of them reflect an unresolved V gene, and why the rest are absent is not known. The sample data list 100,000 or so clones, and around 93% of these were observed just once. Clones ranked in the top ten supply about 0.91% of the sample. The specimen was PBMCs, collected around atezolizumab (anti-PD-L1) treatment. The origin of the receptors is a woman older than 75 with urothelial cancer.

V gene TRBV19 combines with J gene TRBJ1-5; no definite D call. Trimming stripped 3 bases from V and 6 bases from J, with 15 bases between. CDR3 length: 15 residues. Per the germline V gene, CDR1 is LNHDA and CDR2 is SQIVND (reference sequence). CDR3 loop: CASSIQAWKSQPQHF. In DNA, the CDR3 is TGTGCCAGTAGTATTCAGGCTTGGAAAAGTCAGCCCCAGCATTTT.

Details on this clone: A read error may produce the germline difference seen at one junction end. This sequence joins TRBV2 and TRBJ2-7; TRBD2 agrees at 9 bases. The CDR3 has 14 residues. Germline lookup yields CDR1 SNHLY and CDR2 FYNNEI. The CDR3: CASSELSSGKYKNF. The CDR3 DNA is TGTGCCAGCAGTGAATTGTCTAGCGGGAAATACAAGAACTTC.

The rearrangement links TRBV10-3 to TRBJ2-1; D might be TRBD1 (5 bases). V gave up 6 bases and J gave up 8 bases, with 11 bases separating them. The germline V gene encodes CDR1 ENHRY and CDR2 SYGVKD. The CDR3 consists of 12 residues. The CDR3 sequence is CAIRVRGHEQFF. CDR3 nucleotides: TGTGCCATCAGAGTAAGGGGCCATGAGCAGTTCTTC.

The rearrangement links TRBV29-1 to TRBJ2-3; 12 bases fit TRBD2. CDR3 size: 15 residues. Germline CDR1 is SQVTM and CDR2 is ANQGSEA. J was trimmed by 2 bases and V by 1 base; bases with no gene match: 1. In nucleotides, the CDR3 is TGCAGCGTTGAAGGGACTAGCGGGAACACAGATACGCAGTATTTT. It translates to CSVEGTSGNTDTQYF.

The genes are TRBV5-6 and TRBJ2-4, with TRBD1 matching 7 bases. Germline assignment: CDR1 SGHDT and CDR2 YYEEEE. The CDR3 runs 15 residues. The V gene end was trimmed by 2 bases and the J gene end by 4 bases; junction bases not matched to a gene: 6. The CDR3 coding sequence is TGTGCCAGCAGCTTTGGGACAGCACCTAAAAACATTCAGTACTTC. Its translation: CASSFGTAPKNIQYF.

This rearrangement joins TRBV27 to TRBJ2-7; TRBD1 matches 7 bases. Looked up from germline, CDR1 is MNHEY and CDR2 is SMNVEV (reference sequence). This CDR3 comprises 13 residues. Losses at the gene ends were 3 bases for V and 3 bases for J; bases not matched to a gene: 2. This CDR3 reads CASSFRDSYEQYF. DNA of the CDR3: TGTGCCAGCAGTTTTAGGGACAGCTACGAGCAGTACTTC.

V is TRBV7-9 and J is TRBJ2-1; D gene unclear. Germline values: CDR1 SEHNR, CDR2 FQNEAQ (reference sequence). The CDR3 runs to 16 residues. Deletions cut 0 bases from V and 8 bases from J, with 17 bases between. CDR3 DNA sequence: TGTGCCAGCAGCTTAGCGCGGTCCTCCATCGAACATGAGCAGTTCTTC. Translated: CASSLARSSIEHEQFF.

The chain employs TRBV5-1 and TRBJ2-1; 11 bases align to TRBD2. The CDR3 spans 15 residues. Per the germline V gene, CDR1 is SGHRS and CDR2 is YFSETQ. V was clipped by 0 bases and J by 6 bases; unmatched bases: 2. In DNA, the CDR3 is TGCGCCAGCAGCTTGGCCGGGACTAGCGGCAATGAGCAGTTCTTC. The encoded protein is CASSLAGTSGNEQFF.

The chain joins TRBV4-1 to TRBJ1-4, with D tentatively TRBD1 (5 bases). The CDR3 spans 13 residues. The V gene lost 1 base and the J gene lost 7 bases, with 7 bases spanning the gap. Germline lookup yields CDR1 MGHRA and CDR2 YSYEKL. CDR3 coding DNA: TGCGCCAGCAGCCAAGTCCAGGGTGAAAAACTGTTTTTT. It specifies CASSQVQGEKLFF.

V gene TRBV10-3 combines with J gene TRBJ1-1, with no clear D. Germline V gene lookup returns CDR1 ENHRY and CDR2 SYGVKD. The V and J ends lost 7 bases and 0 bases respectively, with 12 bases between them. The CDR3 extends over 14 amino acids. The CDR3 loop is CAIKGETMNTEAFF. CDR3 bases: TGTGCCATCAAAGGTGAGACTATGAACACTGAAGCTTTCTTT.

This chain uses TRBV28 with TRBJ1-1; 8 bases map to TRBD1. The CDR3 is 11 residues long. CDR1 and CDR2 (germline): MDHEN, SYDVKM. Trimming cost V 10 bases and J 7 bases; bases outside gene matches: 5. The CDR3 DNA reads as TGTGCCACACGGACAGGGTATGAAGCTTTCTTT. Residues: CATRTGYEAFF.